A single sample gave rise to the 31 T cell receptor beta chains below, sequenced in a study of cytotoxic CD8 clonotypes in ibrutinib-treated CLL. The table came from immunoSEQ multiplex PCR; TCRdb's copy has only in-frame clones and leaves some out. Of 110,000 or so clones listed, about 50% were seen once; the top ten hold 30% to 45%. The source material was PBMCs, sampled after 24 months of ibrutinib treatment. These TCRs come from a human donor with chronic lymphocytic leukemia.

This rearrangement joins TRBV7-9 to TRBJ1-1, with D tentatively TRBD1 (6 bases). V was clipped by 5 bases and J by 4 bases, with 17 bases between them. The CDR3 totals 15 residues. Germline loops: CDR1 SEHNR, CDR2 FQNEAQ (reference sequence). The CDR3 loop reads CASSPQGQFGTEAFF. CDR3 DNA sequence: TGTGCCAGCAGCCCCCAGGGACAATTTGGCACTGAAGCTTTCTTT.

The gene calls are TRBV19 and TRBJ1-5, with D perhaps matching TRBD1 (5 bases). The germline V gene has CDR1 LNHDA and CDR2 SQIVND (reference sequence). The V gene lost 0 bases and the J gene lost 2 bases, with 17 bases spanning the gap. The CDR3 consists of 18 residues. The CDR3 protein is CASSIDRRGARGNQPQHF. The CDR3 region has the DNA TGTGCCAGTAGTATAGATCGTCGAGGGGCGCGGGGCAATCAGCCCCAGCATTTT.

The chain is built from TRBV14 and TRBJ2-2; 9 bases match TRBD1. Germline V gene sequence: CDR1 SGHDN, CDR2 FVKESK. The CDR3 sequence is 18 residues long. V gave up 4 bases and J gave up 1 base; unmatched junction bases: 10. The CDR3 loop reads CASSRTGDPFLNTGELFF. DNA of the CDR3: TGTGCCAGCAGCCGGACAGGGGACCCTTTCTTGAACACCGGGGAGCTGTTTTTT.

Only a few counts were recorded for this clone. The chain uses TRBV28 and TRBJ2-2; TRBD1 aligns across 9 bases. This CDR3 comprises 14 residues. The germline V gene encodes CDR1 MDHEN and CDR2 SYDVKM. With V trimmed by 8 bases and J by 5 bases, 6 bases remained unmatched. The CDR3 protein is CASHWDRETGELFF. CDR3 coding DNA: TGTGCCAGCCATTGGGACAGGGAAACCGGGGAGCTGTTTTTT.

V is TRBV30 and J is TRBJ2-5; 8 bases map to TRBD2. The germline CDR1 and CDR2 sequences are GTSNPN and SVGIG (reference sequence). The CDR3 spans 15 residues. Losses at the gene ends were 3 bases for V and 5 bases for J; bases not matched to a gene: 11. The CDR3 region has the DNA TGTGCCTGGAGACGCCCAGCGGGGGCCGGGGAGACCCAGTACTTC. This sequence encodes CAWRRPAGAGETQYF.

The V and J genes are TRBV25-1 and TRBJ1-3, with D hard to call. Between the trimmed V and J ends, which lost 4 bases and 0 bases, there was a span of 1 base. The CDR3 spans 12 residues. Germline CDR1 reads MGHDK; CDR2 reads SYGVNS. The chain's CDR3 is CASSGSGNTIYF. In DNA form, the CDR3 reads TGTGCCAGCAGTGGCTCTGGAAACACCATATATTTT. Drawing the rest from reference TRBV25-1 and TRBJ1-3, the complete variable domain is EADIYQTPRYLVIGTGKKITLECSQTMGHDKMYWYQQDPGMELHLIHYSYGVNSTEKGDLSSESTVSRIRTEHFPLTLESARPSHTSQYLCASSGSGNTIYFGEGSWLTVV.

This clone turned up a few times. The chain recombines TRBV6-1 with TRBJ1-2, with TRBD1 identical over 11 bases. The CDR3 has 14 residues. With V trimmed by 7 bases and J by 6 bases, 7 bases remained unmatched. Germline-derived CDR1 and CDR2 are MNHNS and SASEGT. The CDR3 region is CASNLDRGQDGYTF. The DNA of the CDR3 is TGTGCCAGCAATCTGGACAGGGGGCAGGATGGCTACACCTTC.

J is TRBJ2-7 and V is TRBV29-1; D is perhaps TRBD1 or TRBD2 (5 bases each). This CDR3 spans 13 amino acids. The V gene lost 4 bases and the J gene lost 0 bases, with 10 bases spanning the gap. CDR1 SQVTM and CDR2 ANQGSEA come from the germline V gene. The CDR3 loop reads CSVGGTVSYEQYF. The CDR3 region has the DNA TGCAGCGTTGGGGGGACCGTCTCCTACGAGCAGTACTTC.

The V call is TRBV19, the J call TRBJ2-1; 7 bases fit TRBD1. The CDR3 extends over 15 amino acids. The germline gives CDR1 LNHDA, CDR2 SQIVND (reference sequence). Trimming cost V 6 bases and J 7 bases; bases outside gene matches: 12. CDR3 protein: CASSINRDRSNEQFF. CDR3 DNA: TGTGCCAGTAGCATTAACCGGGACAGAAGTAATGAGCAGTTCTTC.

In its sample, this clone was seen a few times. This chain connects TRBV29-1 to TRBJ2-7; either TRBD1 or TRBD2 may supply D (5 bases each). The CDR3 consists of 11 residues. CDR1 and CDR2 (germline): SQVTM, ANQGSEA. V was cut by 4 bases and J by 1 base, with 5 bases left in between. The CDR3 loop is CSVGGSYEQYF. The CDR3 region has the DNA TGCAGCGTTGGGGGGTCCTACGAGCAGTACTTC.

The rearrangement uses TRBV30 and TRBJ1-2; 10 nucleotides align to TRBD1. CDR1 GTSNPN and CDR2 SVGIG come from the germline V gene (reference sequence). The trim removed 8 bases at V and 8 bases at J, leaving 11 bases unmatched. The CDR3 has 13 amino acids. CDR3 protein: CAGERDRGGGYTF. The CDR3 DNA is TGTGCCGGAGAAAGGGACAGGGGAGGAGGCTACACCTTC.

The rearrangement uses TRBV29-1 and TRBJ1-1; D gene uncertain. The CDR3 runs 10 residues. Looked up from germline, CDR1 is SQVTM and CDR2 is ANQGSEA. V was trimmed by 7 bases and J by 11 bases, leaving 14 bases between them. This chain's CDR3 is CSDASIEAFF. The CDR3 DNA is TGCAGCGATGCCTCAATCGAGGCTTTCTTT.

The chain recombines TRBV29-1 with TRBJ1-1; possible D gene TRBD1, 6 bases. Germline CDR1 SQVTM, CDR2 ANQGSEA. The CDR3 has 13 amino acids. This chain's CDR3 is CIARGGLDTEAFF. For the CDR3, the DNA is TGCATCGCTCGGGGGGGGCTGGACACTGAAGCTTTCTTT.

V is TRBV15 and J is TRBJ1-5, with 7 positions matching TRBD1. The CDR3 runs 15 residues. V shed 1 base, J shed 6 bases, and the junction held 6 bases outside the gene matches. Germline V CDR1 and CDR2: LNHNV, YYDKDF (reference sequence). The CDR3 sequence: CATSRGDSRGQPQHF. CDR3 nucleotide sequence: TGTGCCACCAGCAGAGGGGACAGCCGGGGTCAGCCCCAGCATTTT.

V and J are TRBV28 and TRBJ2-5; D tentatively reads TRBD1 or TRBD2 (5 bases each). CDR1 and CDR2 (germline): MDHEN, SYDVKM. The CDR3 has 15 amino acids. V was shortened by 6 bases and J by 4 bases, with 18 bases between the two germline ends. The CDR3 here is CASRGTGSQGETQYF. The DNA for the CDR3 is TGTGCCAGCAGAGGCACGGGGAGCCAGGGAGAGACCCAGTACTTC.

In this sample, this clone turned up a few times. The genes are TRBV19 and TRBJ1-3; the D gene is possibly TRBD1 (5 bases). CDR1 is LNHDA, CDR2 SQIVND, per germline (reference sequence). The CDR3 is 15 amino acids. Between the trimmed V and J ends, which lost 7 bases and 2 bases, there was a span of 15 bases. CDR3 loop: CASTRGSTAGNTIYF. CDR3 nucleotides: TGTGCCAGTACCCGGGGGTCCACTGCTGGAAACACCATATATTTT. The whole variable domain, remainder taken from reference TRBV19 and TRBJ1-3, is DGGITQSPKYLFRKEGQNVTLSCEQNLNHDAMYWYRQDPGQGLRLIYYSQIVNDFQKGDIAEGYSVSREKKESFPLTVTSAQKNPTAFYLCASTRGSTAGNTIYFGEGSWLTVV.

The V and J genes are TRBV19 and TRBJ2-5; 7 bases map to TRBD2. The CDR3 is made up of 13 amino acids. Germline CDR1 LNHDA, CDR2 SQIVND (reference sequence). Losses at the gene ends were 8 bases for V and 5 bases for J; bases not matched to a gene: 8. The CDR3 loop is CASSPGGWETQYF. In DNA, the CDR3 is TGTGCCAGTTCCCCGGGGGGTTGGGAGACCCAGTACTTC. Full variable domain (remainder filled in from reference TRBV19 and TRBJ2-5): DGGITQSPKYLFRKEGQNVTLSCEQNLNHDAMYWYRQDPGQGLRLIYYSQIVNDFQKGDIAEGYSVSREKKESFPLTVTSAQKNPTAFYLCASSPGGWETQYFGPGTRLLVL.

This clone came up once. V gene TRBV7-8 combines with J gene TRBJ2-2, with 11 bases identical to TRBD2. The CDR3 is made up of 19 amino acids. The V gene end was trimmed by 4 bases and the J gene end by 5 bases; junction bases not matched to a gene: 15. Per the germline V gene, CDR1 is SGHVS and CDR2 is FQNEAQ. The CDR3 is CASSSPLLAGGQMTGELFF. DNA of the CDR3: TGTGCCAGCAGCTCGCCACTTCTAGCGGGGGGCCAGATGACCGGGGAGCTGTTTTTT.

This clone was counted only a few times. The V gene is TRBV2, the J gene TRBJ1-1, with a tentative D call TRBD1 (6 bases). Germline loops: CDR1 SNHLY, CDR2 FYNNEI. This CDR3 region has 15 residues. Trimming took 3 bases from V and 6 from J, leaving 17 bases between them. CDR3 in DNA: TGTGCCAGCAGTGAGAGGGAGGGGGTAGGACCTGAAGCTTTCTTT. Translation: CASSEREGVGPEAFF.

The J gene is TRBJ2-2, the V gene TRBV5-1; D uncertain. The germline V and J ends were trimmed by 2 bases and 2 bases, with 13 bases remaining between them. CDR1 and CDR2 from the germline V gene are SGHRS and YFSETQ. The CDR3 is made up of 16 amino acids. DNA of the CDR3: TGCGCCAGCAGCTTCTCTTTACAGACAAACACCGGGGAGCTGTTTTTT. It specifies CASSFSLQTNTGELFF.

For this clone: The same CDR3 arises from other DNA sequences in this sample as well. The chain combines TRBV6-5 with TRBJ2-7; D may correspond to TRBD1 or TRBD2 (6 bases each). This CDR3 is built from 15 residues. Per germline, CDR1 MNHEY and CDR2 SVGAGI. V was cut by 0 bases and J by 5 bases, with 14 bases left in between. Here the CDR3 DNA reads TGTGCCAGCAGTTACTCGAATGGAGGGGGGAACGAGCAGTACTTC. As protein: CASSYSNGGGNEQYF.

V and J are TRBV7-2 and TRBJ2-2, with D possibly being TRBD1 (6 bases). This CDR3 spans 16 amino acids. V gave up 2 bases and J gave up 5 bases, with 15 bases separating them. Germline-derived CDR1 and CDR2 are SGHTA and FQGNSA. The CDR3 loop reads CASSLNLGQPTGELFF. CDR3 coding DNA: TGTGCCAGCAGCTTAAATTTAGGACAGCCAACCGGGGAGCTGTTTTTT.

The CDR3 spells CASSRTGVGSQPQHF. CDR3 DNA: TGTGCCAGCAGCCGGACAGGGGTAGGTAGTCAGCCCCAGCATTTT. V is TRBV9 and J is TRBJ1-5; the match to TRBD1 covers 9 bases. The germline V gene encodes CDR1 SGDLS and CDR2 YYNGEE. V lost 4 bases and J lost 6; bases outside the gene matches: 8. This CDR3 has 15 amino acids.

This clone was observed a handful of times. This sequence joins TRBV6-5 and TRBJ1-2, with a tentative D call TRBD1 (5 bases). There are 15 residues in the CDR3. Between the trimmed V and J ends, which lost 0 bases and 3 bases, there was a span of 11 bases. CDR1 MNHEY and CDR2 SVGAGI come from the germline V gene. Here the CDR3 DNA reads TGTGCCAGCAGTTACTCGTCCGGGACCTACTATGGCTACACCTTC. Protein product: CASSYSSGTYYGYTF.

This clone turned up a few times. The gene calls are TRBV7-2 and TRBJ2-5; TRBD1 might be the D (6 bases). The CDR3 has 15 amino acids. Germline CDR1 reads SGHTA; CDR2 reads FQGNSA. V shed 2 bases and J shed 2 bases, with 12 bases lying between them. The CDR3 region is CASSLIRGQQETQYF. The DNA of the CDR3 is TGTGCCAGCAGCTTAATCAGGGGCCAACAAGAGACCCAGTACTTC.

V usage is TRBV2 and J usage is TRBJ1-3; 7 nucleotides match TRBD1. Germline lookup yields CDR1 SNHLY and CDR2 FYNNEI. This CDR3 comprises 17 residues. The ends lost 4 bases at V and 2 bases at J; junction bases unmatched: 11. DNA for the CDR3: TGTGCCAGCAGTGCCGCACGACTGACAGGGACTGGAAACACCATATATTTT. This sequence encodes CASSAARLTGTGNTIYF.

This chain connects TRBV6-4 to TRBJ1-2; D might be TRBD1 (5 bases). From germline, CDR1 is MRHNA and CDR2 SNTAGT. Trimming removed 3 bases from V and 7 bases from J, with 12 bases in between. This CDR3 is built from 13 residues. The CDR3 bases are TGTGCCAGCAGTGAGGGGGGACTCGGTGGCTACACCTTC. Amino acids: CASSEGGLGGYTF.

The DNA for the CDR3 is TGCGCCAGCAGCTTGGATGGGGCCCCCCTCGCCCTTTCCTTCTCTCAAGAGACCCAGTACTTC. Its protein product is CASSLDGAPLALSFSQETQYF. The V gene is TRBV5-1, the J gene TRBJ2-5, with a possible D match to TRBD1 (5 bases). The CDR3 length is 21 residues. Trimming removed 0 bases at V and 2 bases at J, with 29 bases between. Germline CDR1 reads SGHRS; CDR2 reads YFSETQ.

This chain links TRBV28 with TRBJ1-1; 12 bases match TRBD1. CDR1 and CDR2 from the germline V gene are MDHEN and SYDVKM. The CDR3 length is 17 residues. V lost 3 bases to trimming and J lost 11 bases; unmatched junction nucleotides: 16. The CDR3 reads CASSFPPGRDRGRVAFF. CDR3 coding DNA: TGTGCCAGCAGTTTCCCCCCTGGGAGGGACAGGGGGCGCGTGGCTTTCTTT.

The J gene is TRBJ2-5, the V gene TRBV7-2, with TRBD2 as a possible D gene (5 bases). There are 14 residues in the CDR3. Germline V gives CDR1 SGHTA, CDR2 FQGNSA. Trimming took 0 bases from V and 5 from J, leaving 10 bases between them. Here the CDR3 reads CASSLAGSSETQYF. The DNA for the CDR3 is TGTGCCAGCAGCTTAGCGGGGAGCTCGGAGACCCAGTACTTC.

In regard to this clone: The sample has other DNA sequences that encode this CDR3 too. CDR3 nucleotides: TGCGCCAGCAGCTTGGCTGGCTACACAGATACGCAGTATTTT. Residues: CASSLAGYTDTQYF. V and J are TRBV5-1 and TRBJ2-3; D is undetermined. Germline CDR1 and CDR2: SGHRS and YFSETQ. The CDR3 contains 14 residues. Trimming left V 0 bases short and J 2 bases short, with 7 bases between.